This is a list of T cell receptor beta chains from one sample in a study of CD8+CD57+ T cells in acquired aplastic anemia. TCRdb analysed the reads with MiXCR anew, one entry per CDR3 protein. The sample records fewer than 300,000 distinct CDR3 sequences, 82% being singletons. The sample comprised sorted CD4+, CD8+, or CD8+CD57+ T cells (not recorded which) from PBMCs. These receptors were taken from a human donor with aplastic anemia. CDR3s leave out the opening cysteine and the closing phenylalanine or tryptophan.

v_call | cdr3_aa
TRBV20-1 | SAKSDRDLAPLH
TRBV2 | ASSGLSRDYGYT
TRBV7-6 | ASSLVSPLH
TRBV6-1 | GGRLGAYEQY
TRBV2 | ASSVGPGPEDEQF
TRBV24-1 | ASLDGGTGELF
TRBV7-9 | ASSSDEAAKAEFF
TRBV19 | ASSLERSGGSDQQF
TRBV2 | AAGSVGSDTQY
TRBV15 | ATRGGAYEQY
TRBV5-1 | ASSFPGKETSDEQF
TRBV7-8 | ASSLEGSGGSEY
TRBV4-3 | ASSQGLPFYNEQF
TRBV19 | ASSITGGAYDEN
TRBV9 | ASAVAVNYEHY
TRBV20-1 | SARDQGRDSPLH
TRBV6-5 | ASSYVQVNSPLH
TRBV7-2 | ASSWGLASNYGYF
TRBV5-1 | ASSLTAGPSYEQY
TRBV7-8 | ASSIASGPYTEHF
TRBV9 | ASSDSSTETQY
TRBV7-3 | AYRVAAYQATQY
TRBV7-9 | ASSEVAGDPQY
TRBV20-1 | SASPSAGNYGYT
TRBV19 | ASSGTGDAF
TRBV19 | ASSIAVGAYNEHF
TRBV7-6 | ASGLGGTDEKL
TRBV20-1 | SVKWGGGQY
TRBV19 | ASSIASGGFGEQF
TRBV7-2 | ASSYRDRSSMATLH
TRBV20-1 | SAPLGNQPQH
TRBV9 | ASSLEEGMRDHQQF
TRBV7-8 | ASSLEVAGDTQAF
TRBV7-2 | ASSLALTRDTQSF
TRBV7-2 | ASSLARVPAAQNVLT
TRBV20-1 | SASRGREGSTDTQY
TRBV11-1 | ASREGEINTQY
TRBV7-2 | ASSLDMAGNSTSF
TRBV7-8 | ASRSREAGAHVLT
TRBV4-1 | ASSQGLAGSGNSPLH
TRBV7-3 | ATSLGSYNSPQY
TRBV7-9 | ASSQGRPGVYGYT
TRBV9 | ASSPTGLRGYT
TRBV7-8 | TSSLAPASGGVYEQY
TRBV7-6 | ASSLSSYNSPLHNEQF
TRBV7-6 | ASSSPDGGKETDYT
TRBV5-5 | ASSLDREGGNEQF
TRBV5-6 | ASSLERAGPRTEAF
TRBV5-1 | ASSQARGQGEQF
TRBV7-9 | ASSSRDRGLDYGF